This T cell receptor beta chain came from a study of control samples from healthy donors and cancer patients. Clones were read by immunoSEQ multiplex PCR, and TCRdb kept only the in-frame ones, dropping some. The data show some 110,000 clones, 80% to 90% seen once. CDR1 and CDR2 from the germline V gene are SEHNR and FQNEAQ (reference sequence). The V end was cut by 5 bases, the J end by 2 bases, with 6 bases between. This CDR3 is built from 12 residues. The clonotype originates from a woman aged 50 to 65 with colorectal cancer. V usage is TRBV7-9 and J usage is TRBJ2-5; D call uncertain. Source material: PBMCs. CDR3 residues: CASSANQETQYF. CDR3 bases: TGTGCCAGCAGCGCGAATCAAGAGACCCAGTACTTC.